This record concerns one T cell receptor beta chain sequence. Its cognate antigen is unknown. After 5'RACE with constant-segment primers, TCR alpha and TCR beta cDNA libraries carrying sample barcodes and UMIs were obtained. Each CDR3 protein is one row after TCRdb ran MiXCR on the 5' RACE reads. The profile shows around 340,000 distinct CDR3 sequences, roughly 21% of them singletons. J lost 2 bases, V lost 4 bases, and 6 bases had no gene match. CDR1 MNHEY and CDR2 SVGAGI come from the germline V gene. This CDR3 has 15 amino acids. The data derive from a study of T-cell memory formation after mild COVID-19. General observations from the study: Clones which contracted sat mainly in CM and EM if CD4+, and in EMRA if CD8+. The appearance of some responding clones in pre-infection memory suggested that cross-reactive memory joined.

The V gene is TRBV6-5, the J gene TRBJ2-3; 7 nucleotides align to TRBD1. This clonotype was sampled from an adult woman who had mild COVID-19 (a few samples of this study predate the infection). Cell type and time point are not known. Source material: PBMCs or a T cell subset sorted from them (not recorded which). Here the CDR3 reads CASSSPGTATDTQYF. CDR3 sequence (DNA): TGTGCCAGCAGTTCCCCAGGGACAGCCACAGATACGCAGTATTTT.